This T cell receptor beta chain was captured by sequencing in a study of blood T cell repertoires in COVID-19. This CDR3 has 15 amino acids. After removal of 2 bases from V and 5 bases from J, the junction contained 4 bases not matched to a gene. Germline CDR1 MNHEY, CDR2 SVGAGI. Original data processing: Reference gene primer amplification gave nucleated cell count estimates. The table came from immunoSEQ multiplex PCR; TCRdb's copy has only in-frame clones and leaves some out. V, J and clone size reflect that table, while D and trimming were determined from the DNA. The sample comprises more than 200,000 clones, approximately 80% of which are singletons, and 27% rests with the top ten.

The sequence came from a man between 35 and 55 years old with acute or convalescent COVID-19. Sequenced material: peripheral blood. The chain couples TRBV6-5 to TRBJ2-1; 9 bases map to TRBD2. Written as DNA, the CDR3 is TGTGCCAGCAGTTACGTGACTAGCGGCGACAATGAGCAGTTCTTC. Amino acid sequence: CASSYVTSGDNEQFF.